The source of this T cell receptor beta chain is a study of T cell clusters in autoimmune cytopenias. Study context: Per sample, median TRB depth was approximately 47,000 reads, yielding a median about 2,000 distinct clonotypes.

Multiplex touch-down PCR amplified TRB using TRB-A and TRB-B pools in one tube. For each CDR3 protein, TCRdb gives one entry from its re-call of the multiplex PCR reads, without DNA. Listed are 6,000 or so distinct CDR3 sequences; about a fifth falls within the top ten. TRB was amplified from roughly 250 ng of peripheral blood genomic DNA per sample. Germline V gene lookup returns CDR1 MNHEY and CDR2 SVGEGT. The CDR3 is 13 amino acids. Another study also made use of these data, one on T cell repertoires in aging, cancer and after chemotherapy. From that second work: Immunological memory after chemotherapy cannot be judged from the repertoire data.

Sequencing was carried out using peripheral blood. The chain carries TRBV6-2 or TRBV6-3 and TRBJ2-7. The TCR originated in a human donor in good health. The CDR3: CASSYQSYYEQYF.